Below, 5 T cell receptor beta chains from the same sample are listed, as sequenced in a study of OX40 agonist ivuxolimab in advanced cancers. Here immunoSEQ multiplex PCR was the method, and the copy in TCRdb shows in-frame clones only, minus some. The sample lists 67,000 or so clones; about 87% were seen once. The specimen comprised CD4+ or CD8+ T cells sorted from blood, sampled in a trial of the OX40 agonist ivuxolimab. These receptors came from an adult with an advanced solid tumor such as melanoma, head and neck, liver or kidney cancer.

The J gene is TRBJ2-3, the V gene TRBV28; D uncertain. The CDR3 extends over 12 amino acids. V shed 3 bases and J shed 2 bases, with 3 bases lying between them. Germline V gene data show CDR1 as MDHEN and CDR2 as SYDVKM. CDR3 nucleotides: TGTGCCAGCAGTTTGTCCACAGATACGCAGTATTTT. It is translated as CASSLSTDTQYF.

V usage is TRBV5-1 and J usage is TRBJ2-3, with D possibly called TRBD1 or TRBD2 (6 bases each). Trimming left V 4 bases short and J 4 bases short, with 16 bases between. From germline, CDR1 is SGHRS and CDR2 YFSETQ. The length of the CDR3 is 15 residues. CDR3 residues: CASSKGGMVADTQYF. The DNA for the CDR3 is TGCGCCAGCAGCAAGGGGGGAATGGTGGCAGATACGCAGTATTTT.

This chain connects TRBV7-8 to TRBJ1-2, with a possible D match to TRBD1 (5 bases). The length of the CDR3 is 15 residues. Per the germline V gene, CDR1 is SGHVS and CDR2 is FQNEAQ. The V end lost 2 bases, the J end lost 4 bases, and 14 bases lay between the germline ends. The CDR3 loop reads CASSLSEGAVYGYTF. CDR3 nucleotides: TGTGCCAGCAGCTTAAGCGAAGGGGCGGTCTATGGCTACACCTTC.

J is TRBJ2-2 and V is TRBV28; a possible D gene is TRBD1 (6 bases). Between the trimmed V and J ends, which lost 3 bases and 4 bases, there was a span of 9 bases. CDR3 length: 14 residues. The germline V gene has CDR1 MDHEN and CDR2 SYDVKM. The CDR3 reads CASSFQGTTGELFF. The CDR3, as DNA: TGTGCCAGCAGTTTCCAGGGGACCACCGGGGAGCTGTTTTTT.

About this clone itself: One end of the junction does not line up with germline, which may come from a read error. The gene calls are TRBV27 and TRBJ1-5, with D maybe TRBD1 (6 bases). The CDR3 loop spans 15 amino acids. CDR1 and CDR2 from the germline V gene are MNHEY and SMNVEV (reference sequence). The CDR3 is CVSRRTWTDNQPQHF. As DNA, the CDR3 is TGTGTCAGCAGGCGTACTTGGACAGACAATCAGCCCCAGCATTTT.